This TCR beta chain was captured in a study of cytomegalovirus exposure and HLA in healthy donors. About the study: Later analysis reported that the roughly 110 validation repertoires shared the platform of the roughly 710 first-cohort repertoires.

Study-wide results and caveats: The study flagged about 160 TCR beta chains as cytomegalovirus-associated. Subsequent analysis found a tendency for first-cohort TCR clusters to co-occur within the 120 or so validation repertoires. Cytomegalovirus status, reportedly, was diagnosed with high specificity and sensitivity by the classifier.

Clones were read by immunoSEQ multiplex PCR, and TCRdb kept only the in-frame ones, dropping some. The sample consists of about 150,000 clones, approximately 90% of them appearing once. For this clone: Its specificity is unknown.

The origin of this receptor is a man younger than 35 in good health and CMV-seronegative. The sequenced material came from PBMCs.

The CDR3 reads CASSLASGDEQFF. In DNA form, the CDR3 reads TGTGCCAGCAGCCTGGCCAGCGGCGATGAGCAGTTCTTC. The chain links TRBV6-6 to TRBJ2-1; D might be TRBD2 (5 bases). Germline-derived CDR1 and CDR2 are MNHNY and SVGAGI (reference sequence). Between the trimmed V and J ends, which lost 6 bases and 8 bases, there was a span of 14 bases. The CDR3 runs to 13 residues.